This TCR beta chain was recovered during a study of T cell repertoires in aging, cancer and after chemotherapy. Study background: Repeat sampling of healthy donors over several months to years showed clear clonal overlap. Study findings and constraints: Median generation probability rose over the chemotherapy interval in each cancer cohort, suggesting rebound thymic output.

Per germline, CDR1 DFQATT and CDR2 SNEGSKA (reference sequence). V lost 3 bases and J lost 0, with 12 bases in between. CDR3 length: 14 amino acids. Rearranged V-D-J TRB sequences were amplified with a mixed TRB-A/B primer pool. TCRdb reprocessed the multiplex PCR reads with MiXCR, giving one entry per CDR3 protein. This table holds about 11,000 distinct CDR3 sequences, 32% found once. On this clonotype: Its antigen is as yet unknown.

TCR beta rearrangements were amplified from peripheral blood genomic DNA. The TCR originated in a human donor in good health. The sample taken for sequencing was blood. The chain uses TRBV20-1 and TRBJ2-7; D is perhaps TRBD1 (5 bases). In DNA, the CDR3 is TGCAGTGCTAGGCGGATAAGGGGCTCCTACGAGCAGTACTTC. This translates into CSARRIRGSYEQYF.